Presented here are 20 T cell receptor beta chains from one specimen sequenced in a study of T cell responses to AZD1222 COVID-19 vaccine. Sequencing used immunoSEQ multiplex PCR; TCRdb keeps in-frame clones, though not all of them. The sample has about 82,000 clones, roughly 85% seen once. This specimen was peripheral blood, taken 28 days after the second AZD1222 dose. The receptors come from an adult who received the AZD1222 COVID-19 vaccine.

The chain joins TRBV12-3 or TRBV12-4 to TRBJ2-7; tentative D call: TRBD2 (6 bases). Deletions cut 2 bases from V and 7 bases from J, with 9 bases between. This CDR3 has 12 amino acids. CDR3 sequence reads: CASSLIAEEQYV. The CDR3, as DNA: TGTGCCAGCAGTTTAATAGCGGAGGAGCAGTACGTC.

The chain has TRBV11-3 and TRBJ1-6; D is unresolved. Deletions cut 1 base from V and 10 bases from J, with 11 bases between. The CDR3 is 14 amino acids. Germline V lookup: CDR1 SGHNT, CDR2 YENEEA. The CDR3 reads CASSLAVRPSPLHF. CDR3 sequence (DNA): TGTGCCAGCAGCTTAGCCGTCAGGCCGTCACCCCTCCACTTT.

This chain uses TRBV29-1 with TRBJ2-7; the match to TRBD1 covers 9 bases. Trimming at V came to 6 bases and at J to 5 bases, leaving 5 bases not matched to a gene. Germline CDR1 reads SQVTM; CDR2 reads ANQGSEA. CDR3 length: 12 residues. CDR3 protein: CSVGTGRDEQYF. CDR3 nucleotide sequence: TGCAGCGTCGGGACAGGGCGGGACGAGCAGTACTTC.

As for this clone: Other nucleotide sequences in the sample specify the same CDR3. The chain links TRBV18 to TRBJ2-5, with TRBD1 identical over 7 bases. Germline V gives CDR1 KGHSH, CDR2 LQKENI. Germline trimming cut 4 bases from V and 2 bases from J; bases unmatched to any gene: 1. The CDR3 is made up of 13 amino acids. CDR3 coding DNA: TGTGCCAGCTCACGGGACAGACAAGAGACCCAGTACTTC. Translated, it gives CASSRDRQETQYF.

The chain employs TRBV9 and TRBJ1-5, with 9 bases lining up with TRBD1. V trimming: 4 bases; J trimming: 6 bases; junction bases outside the gene matches: 8. Germline V gene sequence: CDR1 SGDLS, CDR2 YYNGEE. This CDR3 region has 15 residues. The DNA for the CDR3 is TGTGCCAGCAGCACAGGACAGGGGATCGGTCAGCCCCAGCATTTT. Translated: CASSTGQGIGQPQHF.

This rearrangement joins TRBV9 to TRBJ1-6; the match to TRBD1 covers 9 bases. The ends lost 3 bases at V and 8 bases at J; junction bases unmatched: 6. This CDR3 is 15 amino acids long. The germline V gene encodes CDR1 SGDLS and CDR2 YYNGEE. The CDR3 spells CASSAGQGTYSPLHF. Here the CDR3 DNA reads TGTGCCAGCAGCGCCGGACAGGGGACCTATTCACCCCTCCACTTT. Looking up the rest from reference TRBV9 and TRBJ1-6 gives the full variable domain: DSGVTQTPKHLITATGQRVTLRCSPRSGDLSVYWYQQSLDQGLQFLIQYYNGEERAKGNILERFSAQQFPDLHSELNLSSLELGDSALYFCASSAGQGTYSPLHFGNGTRLTVT.

The chain links TRBV6-6 to TRBJ1-2, with a possible D match to TRBD1 (5 bases). Trimming removed 0 bases at V and 0 bases at J, with 11 bases between. Germline V gene data show CDR1 as MNHNY and CDR2 as SVGAGI (reference sequence). The CDR3 spans 16 residues. CDR3 bases: TGTGCCAGCAGTTACTCGACTCCAGGGCCTAACTATGGCTACACCTTC. Protein sequence: CASSYSTPGPNYGYTF.

The chain couples TRBV19 to TRBJ2-7; D gene unclear. This CDR3 is 11 amino acids long. Trimming removed 3 bases from V and 3 bases from J, with 3 bases in between. CDR1 and CDR2 (germline): LNHDA, SQIVND (reference sequence). DNA of the CDR3: TGTGCCAGTAGTATGGACTACGAGCAGTACTTC. Protein sequence: CASSMDYEQYF. The variable domain in full, completed from reference TRBV19 and TRBJ2-7, reads DGGITQSPKYLFRKEGQNVTLSCEQNLNHDAMYWYRQDPGQGLRLIYYSQIVNDFQKGDIAEGYSVSREKKESFPLTVTSAQKNPTAFYLCASSMDYEQYFGPGTRLTVT.

This chain links TRBV29-1 with TRBJ1-2, with D uncertain. CDR1 is SQVTM, CDR2 ANQGSEA, per germline. CDR3 length equals 11 residues. V was pared by 4 bases and J by 6 bases, with 9 bases between. CDR3 DNA sequence: TGCAGCGTTGTATCCGGGAATGGCTACACCTTC. Its protein product is CSVVSGNGYTF.

V is TRBV11-3 and J is TRBJ2-2; D remains ambiguous. The CDR3 is 13 amino acids. Germline V gene sequence: CDR1 SGHNT, CDR2 YENEEA. The V end lost 1 base, the J end lost 6 bases, and 6 bases lay between the germline ends. CDR3 in DNA: TGTGCCAGCAGCTTAGCGACGGCCGGGGAGCTGTTTTTT. It codes for CASSLATAGELFF.

The chain is built from TRBV28 and TRBJ1-1; D may be TRBD1 (5 bases). CDR3 size: 12 residues. From germline, CDR1 is MDHEN and CDR2 SYDVKM. Trimming pared 6 bases from V and 8 bases from J, leaving 13 bases between. CDR3 region: CASRGGRREAFF. CDR3 DNA: TGTGCCAGCAGGGGGGGACGAAGAGAAGCTTTCTTT.

This clone was counted only a few times. The chain is built from TRBV28 and TRBJ1-6; D not resolved. Trimming removed 6 bases from V and 4 bases from J, with 13 bases in between. This CDR3 is 15 amino acids long. From germline, CDR1 is MDHEN and CDR2 SYDVKM. CDR3 nucleotides: TGTGCCAGCAGGAGGGCCTTCCCTTATAATTCACCCCTCCACTTT. Its translation: CASRRAFPYNSPLHF.

The chain carries TRBV5-5 and TRBJ2-1; D uncertain. Looked up from germline, CDR1 is SGHKS and CDR2 is YYEKEE (reference sequence). Deletions cut 2 bases from V and 2 bases from J, with 11 bases between. The CDR3 totals 15 residues. The CDR3 sequence: CASSFATATYNEQFF. The CDR3 DNA reads TGTGCCAGCAGCTTCGCGACGGCTACCTACAATGAGCAGTTCTTC.

This clone has a handful of counts. This sequence joins TRBV28 and TRBJ1-6, with D unresolved. CDR1 and CDR2 (germline): MDHEN, SYDVKM. This CDR3 region has 14 residues. Trimming removed 3 bases from V and 9 bases from J, with 12 bases in between. The CDR3 region is CASSFAPDVSPLHF. DNA for the CDR3: TGTGCCAGCAGTTTCGCTCCCGATGTTTCACCCCTCCACTTT.

The CDR3 region is CASSDLQSRGYTF. CDR3 sequence (DNA): TGTGCCAGTAGTGACCTTCAGAGTCGGGGCTACACCTTC. The chain couples TRBV19 to TRBJ1-2; D is uncertain. Germline CDR1 and CDR2: LNHDA and SQIVND (reference sequence). Trimming removed 5 bases at V and 8 bases at J, with 15 bases between. The CDR3 loop spans 13 amino acids.

The chain links TRBV15 to TRBJ1-5; D gene unclear. Germline CDR1 reads LNHNV; CDR2 reads YYDKDF (reference sequence). Trimming removed 3 bases at V and 4 bases at J, with 7 bases between. The CDR3 is 13 residues long. CDR3 sequence: CATSSRFNQPQHF. CDR3 bases: TGTGCCACCAGCAGTAGATTTAATCAGCCCCAGCATTTT.

The gene calls are TRBV19 and TRBJ1-1; the match to TRBD1 covers 9 bases. The CDR3 loop spans 14 amino acids. V shed 5 bases and J 5 bases; nucleotides not matched to a gene: 6. Germline CDR1 is LNHDA and CDR2 is SQIVND (reference sequence). CDR3 coding DNA: TGTGCCAGTAGTTCTCACAGGGGGCGGACTGAAGCTTTCTTT. Amino acids: CASSSHRGRTEAFF.

V gene TRBV7-9 combines with J gene TRBJ1-1, with a tentative D call TRBD1 (5 bases). The CDR3 is 13 residues long. Trimming left V 4 bases short and J 4 bases short, with 10 bases between. CDR1 SEHNR and CDR2 FQNEAQ come from the germline V gene (reference sequence). CDR3 bases: TGTGCCAGCAGCTATGAAGGGGTCACTGAAGCTTTCTTT. Amino acid sequence: CASSYEGVTEAFF.

The rearrangement uses TRBV7-6 and TRBJ2-3; D not certain. CDR1 is SGHVS and CDR2 is FNYEAQ in the germline V gene. Trimming pared 2 bases from V and 3 bases from J, leaving 12 bases between. CDR3 length equals 15 residues. CDR3 DNA sequence: TGTGCCAGCAGCTTAAATAGATTGGAGACAGATACGCAGTATTTT. Protein: CASSLNRLETDTQYF.

The chain couples TRBV6-5 to TRBJ1-5; possibly TRBD1 for D (6 bases). The CDR3 spans 14 residues. Germline CDR1 reads MNHEY; CDR2 reads SVGAGI. V lost 4 bases and J 2 bases, leaving 9 bases between the germline ends. The CDR3 nucleotides are TGTGCCAGCAGTTTCAGGGGAGGCAATCAGCCCCAGCATTTT. Its protein is CASSFRGGNQPQHF.